The T cell receptor (beta chain) described here comes from a study of blood T cell repertoires in COVID-19. TCRdb keeps only in-frame clones here, not all; method: immunoSEQ multiplex PCR. The table includes about 220,000 clones, 80% to 90% detected once. The V gene end was trimmed by 6 bases and the J gene end by 5 bases; junction bases not matched to a gene: 8. This CDR3 has 15 residues. Germline assignment: CDR1 KGHDR and CDR2 SFDVKD. The gene calls are TRBV24-1 and TRBJ1-5; 8 bases fit TRBD1. The clonotype was recovered from a woman aged 18-29 years in a cohort exposed to, infected with or recovered from COVID-19 (not recorded which). The sample was PBMCs or T cells enriched from blood (not recorded which). Here the CDR3 DNA reads TGTGCCACCAGTACTACAGGGGGGAGGGATCAGCCCCAGCATTTT. Translation gives CATSTTGGRDQPQHF.